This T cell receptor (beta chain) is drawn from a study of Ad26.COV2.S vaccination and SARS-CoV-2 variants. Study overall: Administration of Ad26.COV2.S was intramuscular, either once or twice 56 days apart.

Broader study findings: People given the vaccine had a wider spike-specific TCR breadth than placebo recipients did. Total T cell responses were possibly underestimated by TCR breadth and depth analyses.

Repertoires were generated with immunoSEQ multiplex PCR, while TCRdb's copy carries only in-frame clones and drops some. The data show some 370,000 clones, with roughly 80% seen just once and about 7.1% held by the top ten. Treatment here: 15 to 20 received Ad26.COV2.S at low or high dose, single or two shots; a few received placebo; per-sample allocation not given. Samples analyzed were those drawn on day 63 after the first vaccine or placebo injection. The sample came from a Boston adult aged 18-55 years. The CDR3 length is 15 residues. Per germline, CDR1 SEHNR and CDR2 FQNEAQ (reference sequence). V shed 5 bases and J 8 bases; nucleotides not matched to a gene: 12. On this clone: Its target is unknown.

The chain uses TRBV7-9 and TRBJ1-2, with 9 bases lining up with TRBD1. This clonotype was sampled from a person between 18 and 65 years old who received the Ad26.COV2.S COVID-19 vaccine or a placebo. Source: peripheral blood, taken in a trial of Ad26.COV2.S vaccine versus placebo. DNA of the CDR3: TGTGCCAGCAGCCAGGACAGGGGAACTCTAGAAGGCTACACCTTC. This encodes CASSQDRGTLEGYTF.